Following are 11 T cell receptor beta chains from one sample sequenced in a study of T cell repertoires in cytomegalovirus infection. These receptors' antigens are unknown. TCRdb used MiXCR to reprocess the reads, holding one entry per CDR3 protein. The table lists about 310,000 distinct CDR3 sequences, just under 25% of them singletons. This sample comprised cultured PBMCs, obtained from culture after CMV antigen stimulation. These receptors all stem from a human donor in good health (CMV status not recorded). Some clones in this sample may be carry-over from other donors' samples.

The chain carries TRBV6-2 or TRBV6-3 and TRBJ2-6; 7 bases align to TRBD1. The CDR3 contains 17 residues. J was trimmed by 0 bases and V by 8 bases; bases with no gene match: 10. The germline V gene encodes CDR1 MNHEY and CDR2 SVGEGT. The CDR3: CASAYDRAPSGANVLTF. Written as DNA, the CDR3 is TGTGCCAGCGCCTACGACAGGGCTCCCTCTGGGGCCAACGTCCTGACTTTC.

There are a few counts of this clonotype. V is TRBV2 and J is TRBJ1-2; D is possibly TRBD1 (6 bases). This CDR3 comprises 13 residues. Germline CDR1 reads SNHLY; CDR2 reads FYNNEI. V lost 1 base and J 3 bases, leaving 6 bases between the germline ends. The CDR3: CASSEGQDYGYTF. CDR3 bases: TGTGCCAGCAGTGAAGGACAGGACTATGGCTACACCTTC. Looking up the rest from reference TRBV2 and TRBJ1-2 gives the full variable domain: EPEVTQTPSHQVTQMGQEVILRCVPISNHLYFYWYRQILGQKVEFLVSFYNNEISEKSEIFDDQFSVERPDGSNFTLKIRSTKLEDSAMYFCASSEGQDYGYTFGSGTRLTVV.

This clonotype was counted at least ten times. The rearrangement links TRBV7-2 to TRBJ2-1; 7 nucleotides line up with TRBD1. In germline, CDR1 is SGHTA, CDR2 FQGNSA. With V trimmed by 5 bases and J by 12 bases, 7 bases remained unmatched. This CDR3 is 12 amino acids long. The DNA of the CDR3 is TGTGCCAGCAGCAAATACAGGGGTACGCAGTTCTTC. It codes for CASSKYRGTQFF. Full variable domain (outside the CDR3, taken from reference TRBV7-2 and TRBJ2-1): GAGVSQSPSNKVTEKGKDVELRCDPISGHTALYWYRQSLGQGLEFLIYFQGNSAPDKSGLPSDRFSAERTGGSVSTLTIQRTQQEDSAVYLCASSKYRGTQFFGPGTRLTVL.

This chain uses TRBV5-1 with TRBJ2-6; a possible D gene is TRBD2 (5 bases). The CDR3 totals 20 residues. Trimming pared 1 base from V and 0 bases from J, leaving 20 bases between. The germline gives CDR1 SGHRS, CDR2 YFSETQ. CDR3 DNA sequence: TGCGCCAGCAGCTTGCAATTGGTAGGGAGTGGCTACTCTGGGGCCAACGTCCTGACTTTC. Protein product: CASSLQLVGSGYSGANVLTF.

This chain connects TRBV7-8 to TRBJ2-3; 9 bases line up with TRBD1. Germline CDR1 SGHVS, CDR2 FQNEAQ. Unmatched junction bases numbered 9, after V lost 4 bases and J lost 4 bases. This CDR3 has 16 amino acids. CDR3 residues: CASSWGGGQGSDTQYF. The CDR3 nucleotides read TGTGCCAGCAGCTGGGGGGGTGGACAGGGGTCAGATACGCAGTATTTT.

The genes are TRBV27 and TRBJ2-5; D gene ambiguous. The CDR3 contains 14 residues. Trimming took off 5 bases at V and 0 bases at J, with 10 bases between the two ends. Germline lookup yields CDR1 MNHEY and CDR2 SMNVEV (reference sequence). CDR3: CASSRRRYQETQYF. CDR3 nucleotide sequence: TGTGCCAGCAGTCGCCGACGCTACCAAGAGACCCAGTACTTC.

In this sample, this clonotype turned up a few times. The chain has TRBV19 and TRBJ2-7, with D perhaps TRBD1 (5 bases). V gave up 0 bases and J gave up 8 bases, with 11 bases separating them. The CDR3 has 13 residues. Germline V CDR1 and CDR2: LNHDA, SQIVND (reference sequence). CDR3 sequence: CASSIDRVSQQYF. Written as DNA, the CDR3 is TGTGCCAGTAGTATAGACAGGGTATCGCAGCAGTACTTC.

This clonotype came up many times. The CDR3 DNA follows: TGTGCCACCAGTGATTCAGGGACAGGGCGCTATGGCTACACCTTC. The encoded protein is CATSDSGTGRYGYTF. The rearrangement joins TRBV24-1 to TRBJ1-2; 9 nucleotides agree with TRBD1. Trimming removed 2 bases from V and 4 bases from J; junction bases left unmatched: 4. This CDR3 comprises 15 residues. Germline V gene data show CDR1 as KGHDR and CDR2 as SFDVKD.

J is TRBJ2-7 and V is TRBV7-2; TRBD2 aligns across 8 bases. The V segment lost 5 bases and the J segment 10 bases; nucleotides outside the gene matches: 10. Per the germline V gene, CDR1 is SGHTA and CDR2 is FQGNSA. This CDR3 is built from 13 residues. The CDR3 nucleotides read TGTGCCAGCAGCGATCAAATAGCGGGAATACAGTACTTC. Translation: CASSDQIAGIQYF.

Only a few counts were recorded for this clonotype. At one end the junction does not follow the germline gene, possibly because of a read error. This CDR3 is CASSQEGLATNF. CDR3 DNA sequence: TGTGCCAGCAGCCAAGAGGGACTGGCTACGAACTTC. The chain carries TRBV12-3 or TRBV12-4 and TRBJ2-5, with D perhaps TRBD2 (6 bases). CDR3 size: 12 residues.

This clonotype was seen more than once but under ten times. The V call is TRBV6-6, the J call TRBJ2-5; possibly TRBD2 for D (6 bases). The V end lost 7 bases, the J end lost 5 bases, and 23 bases lay between the germline ends. CDR3 size: 16 residues. CDR1 MNHNY and CDR2 SVGAGI come from the germline V gene (reference sequence). CDR3 in amino acids: CASTSALSIAPETQYF. The CDR3 DNA reads as TGTGCCAGCACTAGCGCCCTGTCAATAGCTCCGGAGACCCAGTACTTC.